The 6 T cell receptor beta chains below all came from one sample that was sequenced in a study of Tregs in tolerant kidney transplant recipients. This table comes from immunoSEQ multiplex PCR, and its TCRdb copy is limited to in-frame clones, with some not included. The data show about 66,000 clones, just under 95% seen once. The sequencing used CD8+ T cells from blood, collected before the transplant. Receptors originate from a human donor who received a combined kidney and bone marrow transplant.

This clone has only one observation. The chain carries TRBV4-3 and TRBJ2-7; D possibly corresponds to TRBD2 (5 bases). CDR3 length equals 16 residues. Trimming took 0 bases from V and 0 from J, leaving 12 bases between them. CDR1 is LGHNA and CDR2 is YSLEER in the germline V gene. DNA of the CDR3: TGCGCCAGCAGCCAAGAGGCCACCAGCGGCTCCTACGAGCAGTACTTC. Encoded protein: CASSQEATSGSYEQYF.

V gene TRBV19 combines with J gene TRBJ1-5, with D unresolved. V lost 10 bases to trimming and J lost 0 bases, with 7 bases between them. CDR3 length: 12 amino acids. Germline CDR1 and CDR2: LNHDA and SQIVND (reference sequence). The CDR3: CATSGSNQPQHF. The CDR3 DNA reads TGTGCCACCTCGGGTAGCAATCAGCCCCAGCATTTT.

The V and J genes are TRBV15 and TRBJ2-3, with D tentatively TRBD2 (6 bases). Trimming removed 0 bases from V and 2 bases from J, with 15 bases in between. Germline V CDR1 and CDR2: LNHNV, YYDKDF (reference sequence). This CDR3 has 17 residues. The CDR3 spells CATSRDQTGEATDTQYF. As DNA, the CDR3 is TGTGCCACCAGCAGAGACCAGACGGGGGAGGCCACAGATACGCAGTATTTT. The whole variable domain, remainder taken from reference TRBV15 and TRBJ2-3, is DAMVIQNPRYQVTQFGKPVTLSCSQTLNHNVMYWYQQKSSQAPKLLFHYYDKDFNNEADTPDNFQSRRPNTSFCFLDIRSPGLGDTAMYLCATSRDQTGEATDTQYFGPGTRLTVL.

The V and J genes are TRBV4-3 and TRBJ2-7, with 7 bases aligning to TRBD2. The ends lost 4 bases at V and 10 bases at J; junction bases unmatched: 10. CDR3 length: 13 amino acids. CDR1 and CDR2 from the germline V gene are LGHNA and YSLEER. CDR3 residues: CASSPGSGLEQYF. CDR3 coding DNA: TGCGCCAGCAGCCCAGGTAGCGGGCTGGAACAGTACTTC.

This chain uses TRBV13 with TRBJ2-6; 13 nucleotides align to TRBD2. V lost 5 bases and J lost 0; bases outside the gene matches: 1. The CDR3 spans 17 residues. CDR1 and CDR2 from the germline V gene are PRHDT and FYEKMQ (reference sequence). CDR3 nucleotides: TGTGCCAGCAGCCGGACTAGCGGGAGCTCTGGGGCCAACGTCCTGACTTTC. This translates into CASSRTSGSSGANVLTF.

The CDR3 sequence: CASSRGLAGETQYF. The CDR3 DNA reads TGCGCCAGCAGCCGGGGACTAGCGGGAGAGACCCAGTACTTC. The chain uses TRBV4-3 and TRBJ2-5; 12 nucleotides agree with TRBD2. The V segment lost 4 bases and the J segment 4 bases; nucleotides outside the gene matches: 1. Germline lookup yields CDR1 LGHNA and CDR2 YSLEER. The CDR3 totals 14 residues.